These 27 T cell receptor beta chains were sequenced from one sample in a study of T cells in localized non-small cell lung cancer (dated by TCRdb to about 2020). Library preparation was by the immunoSEQ multiplex PCR assay. TCRdb took over this immuneACCESS table, retaining in-frame rearrangements with V and J assigned. Such tables are incomplete; in checked studies, under half of the missing clones stem from an unresolved V gene, and the remainder is unexplained. The sample has 35,000 to 50,000 clones on record, about 90% of them singletons. The ten most abundant clones make up 6.4% of the sample. The starting material was peripheral blood, obtained before any cancer treatment. The receptors derive from a man between 40 and 70 years old with stage I lung adenocarcinoma.

This clone was seen once. The chain combines TRBV9 with TRBJ1-4; perhaps TRBD1 as D (6 bases). With 3 bases removed from V and 2 bases from J, the gap between germline ends came to 11 bases. The germline CDR1 and CDR2 sequences are SGDLS and YYNGEE. This CDR3 comprises 15 residues. CDR3 residues: CASSGGGDTNEKLFF. The CDR3 bases are TGTGCCAGCAGCGGAGGGGGGGACACTAATGAAAAACTGTTTTTT. The full variable domain, in which reference TRBV9 and TRBJ1-4 provide the parts outside the CDR3, is DSGVTQTPKHLITATGQRVTLRCSPRSGDLSVYWYQQSLDQGLQFLIQYYNGEERAKGNILERFSAQQFPDLHSELNLSSLELGDSALYFCASSGGGDTNEKLFFGSGTQLSVL.

As for this clone: Germline and junction disagree at one end, which may indicate a read error. Other DNA sequences in this sample translate to the same CDR3. V is TRBV4-3 and J is TRBJ2-7; tentative D call: TRBD2 (5 bases). CDR1 LGHNA and CDR2 YSLEER come from the germline V gene. This CDR3 is built from 14 residues. CDR3 sequence (DNA): TGCGCTAGCAGCCAAGATATAGCGACCTACGAGCAGTACTTC. This encodes CASSQDIATYEQYF.

The chain recombines TRBV28 with TRBJ2-1; D is perhaps TRBD2 (5 bases). There are 14 residues in the CDR3. V gave up 2 bases and J gave up 2 bases, with 7 bases separating them. Germline V gene data show CDR1 as MDHEN and CDR2 as SYDVKM. CDR3: CASSLIGTYNEQFF. CDR3 DNA: TGTGCCAGCAGTTTAATCGGGACCTACAATGAGCAGTTCTTC.

This clone was counted only a few times. V gene TRBV7-9 combines with J gene TRBJ2-1; D is ambiguous. The CDR3 loop spans 12 amino acids. CDR1 and CDR2 (germline): SEHNR, FQNEAQ (reference sequence). V lost 2 bases and J 6 bases, leaving 5 bases between the germline ends. For the CDR3, the DNA is TGTGCCAGCAGCTTAAGTGGCAATGAGCAGTTCTTC. Encoded protein: CASSLSGNEQFF.

This chain uses TRBV13 with TRBJ2-3; 9 positions match TRBD2. The CDR3 totals 15 residues. Germline V gives CDR1 PRHDT, CDR2 FYEKMQ (reference sequence). The V gene end was trimmed by 3 bases and the J gene end by 4 bases; junction bases not matched to a gene: 5. The CDR3 DNA follows: TGTGCCAGCAGCTTCGGGACTAGCCCCCCAGATACGCAGTATTTT. As protein: CASSFGTSPPDTQYF.

The chain couples TRBV4-2 to TRBJ1-2; TRBD1 aligns across 7 bases. The CDR3 has 14 residues. CDR1 LGHNA and CDR2 YNFKEQ come from the germline V gene. V lost 0 bases to trimming and J lost 6 bases; unmatched junction nucleotides: 4. The chain's CDR3 is CASSQDLTGDGYTF. The DNA for the CDR3 is TGTGCCAGCAGCCAAGACCTTACAGGGGATGGCTACACCTTC.

The chain couples TRBV6-5 to TRBJ1-5, with D possibly being TRBD1 (5 bases). The CDR3 is 14 residues long. Trimming pared 5 bases from V and 0 bases from J, leaving 8 bases between. Germline CDR1 reads MNHEY; CDR2 reads SVGAGI. CDR3 DNA: TGTGCCAGCAGTCCTCAGGGTAGCAATCAGCCCCAGCATTTT. Encoded protein: CASSPQGSNQPQHF.

This clone was counted once. The gene calls are TRBV27 and TRBJ1-1; tentative D call: TRBD1 (5 bases). V lost 6 bases and J 2 bases, leaving 10 bases between the germline ends. This CDR3 region has 13 residues. In germline, CDR1 is MNHEY, CDR2 SMNVEV (reference sequence). The CDR3 spells CASSRGINTEAFF. The CDR3 DNA follows: TGTGCCAGCAGCCGGGGCATAAACACTGAAGCTTTCTTT.

This chain links TRBV19 with TRBJ2-5; 7 bases are a match to TRBD1. The CDR3 has 15 amino acids. The J segment lost 6 bases and the V segment lost 7 bases, leaving 14 bases of the junction unmatched. The germline V gene has CDR1 LNHDA and CDR2 SQIVND (reference sequence). In DNA, the CDR3 is TGTGCCAGTAAAGAGATGGGGACAGCAAGCCAGACCCAGTACTTC. Residues: CASKEMGTASQTQYF.

This clone was counted between two and nine times. The rearrangement uses TRBV28 and TRBJ1-4; D ambiguous. Per germline, CDR1 MDHEN and CDR2 SYDVKM. The CDR3 runs to 11 residues. V lost 2 bases and J lost 8, with 3 bases in between. CDR3 nucleotides: TGTGCCAGCAGTTTAAGAGAAAAACTGTTTTTT. Encoded protein: CASSLREKLFF.

V and J are TRBV14 and TRBJ1-1; 8 positions match TRBD1. CDR3 size: 17 residues. The junction had 14 bases not matched to a gene; V was cut back by 0 bases and J by 8 bases. Germline V gene lookup returns CDR1 SGHDN and CDR2 FVKESK. CDR3 coding DNA: TGTGCCAGCAGCCAAGAGGGGTGGACAGGGTCGTTTCTAGAAGCTTTCTTT. Translated: CASSQEGWTGSFLEAFF.

The V and J genes are TRBV19 and TRBJ2-5; 8 bases fit TRBD1. The better agreement between TRBJ2-7 and the DNA end casts doubt on the J call. The germline V gene has CDR1 LNHDA and CDR2 SQIVND (reference sequence). CDR3 length: 13 amino acids. CDR3 nucleotides: TGTGCCAGTAGTGACGGACAGGGCTACGAGCAGTACTTC. Translated, it gives CASSDGQGYEQYF.

The chain joins TRBV21-1 to TRBJ2-2; TRBD1 reflects the table's D call only, with no check against the DNA. TRBV21-1 corresponds to a pseudogene. CDR3 length: 17 residues. The CDR3 DNA follows: TGTGCCAGCAGCAGAACAGGGCTTGCAAAGAACACCGGGGAGCTGTTTTTT. Amino acids: CASSRTGLAKNTGELFF.

The gene calls are TRBV28 and TRBJ1-2; 8 nucleotides align to TRBD1. V shed 6 bases, J shed 4 bases, and the junction held 16 bases outside the gene matches. The CDR3 has 17 residues. CDR1 is MDHEN, CDR2 SYDVKM, per germline. This CDR3 reads CASSLTGGAGGIYGYTF. CDR3 coding DNA: TGTGCCAGCAGCCTAACAGGGGGTGCGGGAGGGATCTATGGCTACACCTTC.

V gene TRBV2 combines with J gene TRBJ1-1, with TRBD1 identical over 7 bases. In germline, CDR1 is SNHLY, CDR2 FYNNEI. The CDR3 length is 13 residues. The ends lost 11 bases at V and 3 bases at J; junction bases unmatched: 9. CDR3: CAGGRGRDTEAFF. Here the CDR3 DNA reads TGTGCCGGAGGCAGGGGGAGAGACACTGAAGCTTTCTTT. The whole variable domain, remainder taken from reference TRBV2 and TRBJ1-1, is EPEVTQTPSHQVTQMGQEVILRCVPISNHLYFYWYRQILGQKVEFLVSFYNNEISEKSEIFDDQFSVERPDGSNFTLKIRSTKLEDSAMYFCAGGRGRDTEAFFGQGTRLTVV.

This clone appeared a single time. The V and J genes are TRBV7-3 and TRBJ1-1; D is ambiguous. V gave up 0 bases and J gave up 4 bases, with 6 bases separating them. This CDR3 region has 13 residues. The germline CDR1 and CDR2 sequences are SGHTA and FQGTGA. The CDR3 loop reads CASSLTGRTEAFF. The CDR3 DNA sequence: TGTGCCAGCAGCTTAACAGGGCGCACTGAAGCTTTCTTT.

V gene TRBV27 combines with J gene TRBJ2-3; D not resolved. The V end was cut by 5 bases, the J end by 14 bases, with 23 bases between. CDR3 length: 14 residues. Germline assignment: CDR1 MNHEY and CDR2 SMNVEV (reference sequence). The CDR3 loop is CASSLSPGPKHWYF. The CDR3 coding sequence is TGTGCCAGCAGTCTTTCCCCGGGTCCCAAGCATTGGTATTTT.

The genes are TRBV29-1 and TRBJ2-7, with no clear D. The germline V and J ends were trimmed by 7 bases and 4 bases, with 11 bases remaining between them. This CDR3 comprises 11 residues. The germline V gene encodes CDR1 SQVTM and CDR2 ANQGSEA. Written as DNA, the CDR3 is TGCAGCGCTGGGGAAGGTTACGAGCAGTACTTC. Translation: CSAGEGYEQYF.

The chain couples TRBV7-2 to TRBJ2-1; 15 bases are a match to TRBD2. With V trimmed by 5 bases and J by 7 bases, 9 bases remained unmatched. Germline V gene lookup returns CDR1 SGHTA and CDR2 FQGNSA. This CDR3 region has 17 residues. CDR3 sequence: CASSQKGLAGGRNEQFF. CDR3 DNA sequence: TGTGCCAGCAGCCAAAAAGGACTAGCGGGAGGGCGGAATGAGCAGTTCTTC. Based on the CDR3 plus reference TRBV7-2 and TRBJ2-1, the full variable domain is GAGVSQSPSNKVTEKGKDVELRCDPISGHTALYWYRQSLGQGLEFLIYFQGNSAPDKSGLPSDRFSAERTGGSVSTLTIQRTQQEDSAVYLCASSQKGLAGGRNEQFFGPGTRLTVL.

The chain links TRBV29-1 to TRBJ2-1, with 10 nucleotides matching TRBD2. The CDR3 spans 14 residues. J was trimmed by 5 bases and V by 6 bases; bases with no gene match: 7. CDR1 SQVTM and CDR2 ANQGSEA come from the germline V gene. DNA for the CDR3: TGCAGCGTATACAGCGGGAGGGCCGACAATGAGCAGTTCTTC. Protein product: CSVYSGRADNEQFF.

V is TRBV11-3 and J is TRBJ2-1, with D uncertain. V lost 4 bases and J 4 bases, leaving 14 bases between the germline ends. Germline loops: CDR1 SGHNT, CDR2 YENEEA. This CDR3 is 15 amino acids long. The CDR3 DNA reads as TGTGCCAGCAGCTCCCCGGTGTCGGATTACAATGAGCAGTTCTTC. It codes for CASSSPVSDYNEQFF. Using reference TRBV11-3 and TRBJ2-1 for the parts outside the CDR3, the full variable domain is EAGVVQSPRYKIIEKKQPVAFWCNPISGHNTLYWYLQNLGQGPELLIRYENEEAVDDSQLPKDRFSAERLKGVDSTLKIQPAELGDSAVYLCASSSPVSDYNEQFFGPGTRLTVL.

V is TRBV7-8 and J is TRBJ2-7; 10 bases are a match to TRBD2. Unmatched junction bases numbered 9, after V lost 3 bases and J lost 4 bases. CDR1 SGHVS and CDR2 FQNEAQ come from the germline V gene. The CDR3 extends over 16 amino acids. The CDR3 sequence is CASSFGVAGGMYEQYF. DNA of the CDR3: TGTGCCAGCAGCTTCGGTGTAGCGGGAGGAATGTACGAGCAGTACTTC.

CDR3 protein: CASNLRGDYGYTF. In nucleotides, the CDR3 is TGTGCCAGCAATTTAAGGGGGGACTATGGCTACACCTTC. The rearrangement joins TRBV7-9 to TRBJ1-2, with D maybe TRBD1 (6 bases). This CDR3 comprises 13 residues. In germline, CDR1 is SEHNR, CDR2 FQNEAQ (reference sequence). The germline V and J ends were trimmed by 7 bases and 3 bases, with 12 bases remaining between them.

The CDR3 DNA sequence: TGTGCCAGCAGTGAAAAGGGAGAAGAAGATACGCAGTATTTT. Translated, it gives CASSEKGEEDTQYF. The V and J genes are TRBV6-4 and TRBJ2-3, with D perhaps matching TRBD2 (5 bases). Germline lookup yields CDR1 MRHNA and CDR2 SNTAGT. The CDR3 loop spans 14 amino acids. Trimming left V 3 bases short and J 5 bases short, with 12 bases between.

The V and J genes are TRBV29-1 and TRBJ2-1, with D possibly being TRBD2 (7 bases). Germline values: CDR1 SQVTM, CDR2 ANQGSEA. The CDR3 sequence is 14 residues long. Trimming removed 6 bases at V and 8 bases at J, with 20 bases between. CDR3 region: CSVHLGGGFDEQFF. The DNA of the CDR3 is TGCAGCGTACACCTAGGGGGAGGGTTCGATGAGCAGTTCTTC.

Here the CDR3 DNA reads TGCAGCGTTACAACAGGGACCTGGGGCTACACCTTC. Amino acids: CSVTTGTWGYTF. The chain carries TRBV29-1 and TRBJ1-2; D is perhaps TRBD1 (6 bases). Trimming removed 5 bases from V and 8 bases from J, with 15 bases in between. Germline CDR1 reads SQVTM; CDR2 reads ANQGSEA. The CDR3 extends over 12 amino acids.

The chain uses TRBV7-9 and TRBJ2-3; no definite D call. This CDR3 is built from 12 residues. The V gene lost 5 bases and the J gene lost 2 bases, with 5 bases spanning the gap. The germline V gene encodes CDR1 SEHNR and CDR2 FQNEAQ (reference sequence). For the CDR3, the DNA is TGTGCCAGCAGCCGAGACACAGATACGCAGTATTTT. Its protein product is CASSRDTDTQYF.